This T cell receptor (beta chain) was identified in a study of shared clonotypes between healthy human individuals. Points from the study as a whole: The donor pool, a small one, limited the genetic and exposure-history diversity represented. Rarefaction exposed incomplete sorted-subset sequencing despite large depth.

On this clone: Its antigen is not known.

Trimming cost V 6 bases and J 7 bases; bases outside gene matches: 8. Germline assignment: CDR1 ENHRY and CDR2 SYGVKD. This CDR3 has 15 residues. Profiled with immunoSEQ multiplex PCR; TCRdb holds only in-frame clones, not every one. The sample carries 850,000 to 1,200,000 clones, roughly 80% recorded once. The sequence was obtained from a man aged 18 to 29 in good health. Input material: memory CD4+ T cells sorted from blood. Subset indicated: CD45RA-negative fraction. This rearrangement joins TRBV10-3 to TRBJ2-2, with TRBD1 matching over 10 bases. CDR3 residues: CAIRGDRGLGGELFF. As DNA, the CDR3 is TGTGCCATCAGAGGAGACAGGGGGCTCGGCGGGGAGCTGTTTTTT.